Presented here are 5 T cell receptor beta chains from one specimen sequenced in a study of cytomegalovirus exposure and HLA in healthy donors. This PCR relied on a set of 60 Vbeta primers and 13 Jbeta primers. Data came from immunoSEQ multiplex PCR; TCRdb stores just in-frame clones and leaves some out. The sample table includes 140,000 or so clones. Sequencing was done on a sample of PBMCs. The source is a male donor in good health and CMV-seronegative.

The chain has TRBV7-6 and TRBJ2-7, with unresolved D. V shed 1 base and J shed 3 bases, with 10 bases lying between them. From germline, CDR1 is SGHVS and CDR2 FNYEAQ. The CDR3 runs 14 residues. CDR3 bases: TGTGCCAGCAGCTTAGACCTCCTAAACTACGAGCAGTACTTC. It specifies CASSLDLLNYEQYF.

The V call is TRBV25-1, the J call TRBJ2-1, with 7 positions matching TRBD2. With V trimmed by 3 bases and J by 7 bases, 12 bases remained unmatched. CDR3 length: 16 residues. Germline V gives CDR1 MGHDK, CDR2 SYGVNS. The CDR3 bases are TGTGCCAGCAGTGATAACGTCGGGACGGGAGGAAATGAGCAGTTCTTC. Protein product: CASSDNVGTGGNEQFF.

This chain connects TRBV15 to TRBJ2-7; D might be TRBD1 (5 bases). CDR3 length: 15 residues. Trimming shortened V by 2 bases and J by 0 bases, and 11 bases separated the two germline ends. Germline V gene sequence: CDR1 LNHNV, CDR2 YYDKDF (reference sequence). The CDR3 loop is CATSRSDRNSYEQYF. CDR3 nucleotides: TGTGCCACCAGCAGATCCGACAGAAACTCCTACGAGCAGTACTTC.

This chain uses TRBV19 with TRBJ1-1; TRBD1 aligns across 11 bases. CDR3 length: 17 amino acids. Germline V gives CDR1 LNHDA, CDR2 SQIVND (reference sequence). V gave up 6 bases and J gave up 5 bases; unmatched junction bases: 14. CDR3: CASRKWTGGEVGTEAFF. CDR3 coding DNA: TGTGCCAGTAGAAAATGGACAGGGGGCGAGGTAGGGACTGAAGCTTTCTTT. Full variable domain (missing parts from reference TRBV19 and TRBJ1-1): DGGITQSPKYLFRKEGQNVTLSCEQNLNHDAMYWYRQDPGQGLRLIYYSQIVNDFQKGDIAEGYSVSREKKESFPLTVTSAQKNPTAFYLCASRKWTGGEVGTEAFFGQGTRLTVV.

The V gene is TRBV7-9, the J gene TRBJ2-6; 11 nucleotides align to TRBD1. The CDR3 contains 18 residues. V gave up 5 bases and J gave up 0 bases; unmatched junction bases: 6. Germline V gives CDR1 SEHNR, CDR2 FQNEAQ (reference sequence). The DNA for the CDR3 is TGTGCCAGCAGCCCCAGGACAGGGGGCTCCTCTGGGGCCAACGTCCTGACTTTC. Protein sequence: CASSPRTGGSSGANVLTF.